The next 5 T cell receptor beta chains were all read from a single sample in a study of molecular identifiers for immune sequencing clone quantification. One entry per CDR3 protein results from TCRdb running MiXCR on the PCR reads. This table holds under 600,000 distinct CDR3 sequences, about 21% found once. The sample consisted of naive CD8+ T cells from blood, with Jurkat cell RNA spiked in. Indicated subset: FACS-sorted CD8+CD4-CCR7+CD45RA+ naive T cells. The receptors originated from a human donor in good health. Some libraries in this study had Jurkat cell RNA spiked in.

The CDR3 region is CASSLLPPNTEAFF. CDR3 coding DNA: TGTGCCAGCAGTTTATTACCCCCGAACACTGAAGCTTTCTTT. The V gene is TRBV27, the J gene TRBJ1-1; no clear D. Trimming shortened V by 1 base and J by 1 base, and 7 bases separated the two germline ends. CDR1 and CDR2 (germline): MNHEY, SMNVEV (reference sequence). The CDR3 extends over 14 amino acids.

This clonotype was counted many times. The rearrangement joins TRBV7-6 to TRBJ2-7; 8 bases match TRBD1. Trimming cost V 5 bases and J 3 bases; bases outside gene matches: 9. This CDR3 comprises 15 residues. The germline V gene encodes CDR1 SGHVS and CDR2 FNYEAQ. The CDR3 loop reads CASSRGQGHFYEQYF. CDR3 DNA: TGTGCCAGCAGCCGAGGACAGGGACACTTCTACGAGCAGTACTTC.

The CDR3 loop is CATDNGYTF. CDR3 sequence (DNA): TGTGCCACCGATAATGGCTACACCTTC. The chain combines TRBV7-9 with TRBJ1-2; D is ambiguous. V gave up 10 bases and J gave up 6 bases, with 6 bases separating them. CDR1 and CDR2 from the germline V gene are SEHNR and FQNEAQ (reference sequence). The CDR3 has 9 amino acids.

V and J are TRBV6-6 and TRBJ2-2; 12 nucleotides match TRBD1. Germline V lookup: CDR1 MNHNY, CDR2 SVGAGI (reference sequence). The CDR3 totals 15 residues. The V and J ends lost 5 bases and 6 bases, in that order; junction bases with no gene match: 4. CDR3 amino acids: CASSKGTGGAGELFF. CDR3 coding DNA: TGTGCCAGCAGTAAGGGGACAGGGGGCGCCGGGGAGCTGTTTTTT.

The table lists this clonotype with many counts. DNA of the CDR3: TGTGCCAGCAGTAGACAGGGATCGGGGGGTCAGCCCCAGCATTTT. Protein sequence: CASSRQGSGGQPQHF. This chain joins TRBV27 and TRBJ1-5, with 7 bases lining up with TRBD1. CDR3 length: 15 amino acids. The trim removed 5 bases at V and 6 bases at J, leaving 10 bases unmatched. The V gene's germline CDR1 is MNHEY and CDR2 SMNVEV (reference sequence).